What follows is one T cell receptor (beta chain) and its context. Its cognate antigen is unknown. This sample stems from a study of PD-1 blockade in classical Hodgkin lymphoma. Regarding the study as a whole: Relapsed/refractory patients reportedly had the lowest baseline TCR diversity, below newly diagnosed patients, who were below healthy donors.

Trimming shortened V by 4 bases and J by 0 bases, and 11 bases separated the two germline ends. The CDR3 runs to 15 residues. Germline CDR1 is SGHRS and CDR2 is YFSETQ. Relapse after autologous stem cell transplantation occurred in every patient, and brentuximab vedotin exposure varied. This table comes from immunoSEQ multiplex PCR, and its TCRdb copy is limited to in-frame clones, with some not included. The repertoire has 45,000 to 55,000 clones, over 75% of them found once; the top ten carry about 15%. The chain is built from TRBV5-1 and TRBJ1-5, with D tentatively TRBD1 (5 bases). The specimen comprised peripheral blood mononuclear cells (PBMCs), sampled at baseline. The receptor comes from a human donor with classical Hodgkin lymphoma. CDR3 loop: CASSRGTGSNQPQHF. CDR3 nucleotide sequence: TGCGCCAGCAGCAGAGGGACGGGTAGCAATCAGCCCCAGCATTTT.